This T cell receptor (beta chain) came from a study of blood T cell repertoires in COVID-19. Across the study: Nucleic acid was either cDNA or gDNA, and it came from T cells, B-cell-depleted T cells, or PBMCs.

Authors' data handling: Estimation of nucleated cell counts was performed using reference gene primer amplification. Method: immunoSEQ multiplex PCR; TCRdb's copy keeps in-frame clones and lacks some. The DNA gave D and trimming, while V, J and clone size come from that table. The data show roughly 200,000 clones, around 87% seen once. Germline V lookup: CDR1 MNHNS, CDR2 SASEGT. V lost 2 bases to trimming and J lost 6 bases, with 11 bases between them. This CDR3 contains 13 residues. The sequencing input was peripheral blood. The chain has TRBV6-1 and TRBJ2-7; D is unclear. This receptor was taken from a man aged 55-75 years with acute or convalescent COVID-19. DNA for the CDR3: TGTGCCAGCAGTGAATTAGAGACAAGCGAGCAGTACTTC. Translation: CASSELETSEQYF.